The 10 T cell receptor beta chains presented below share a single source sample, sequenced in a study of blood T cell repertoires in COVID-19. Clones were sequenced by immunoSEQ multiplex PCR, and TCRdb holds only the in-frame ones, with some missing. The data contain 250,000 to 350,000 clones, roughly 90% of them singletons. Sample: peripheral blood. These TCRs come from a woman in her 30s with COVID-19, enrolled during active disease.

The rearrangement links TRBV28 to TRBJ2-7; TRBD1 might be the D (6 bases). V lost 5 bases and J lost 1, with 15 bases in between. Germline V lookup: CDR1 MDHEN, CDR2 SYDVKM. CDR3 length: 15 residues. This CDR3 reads CASSDRTRNSYEQYF. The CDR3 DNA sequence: TGTGCCAGCAGTGACAGGACCCGCAATTCCTACGAGCAGTACTTC.

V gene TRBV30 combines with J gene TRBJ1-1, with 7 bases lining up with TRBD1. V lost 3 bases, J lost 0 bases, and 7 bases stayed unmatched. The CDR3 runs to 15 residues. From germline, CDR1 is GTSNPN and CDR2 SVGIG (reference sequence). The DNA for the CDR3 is TGTGCCTGGAGCGGGGGCGGACAGGTGAACACTGAAGCTTTCTTT. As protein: CAWSGGGQVNTEAFF.

CDR3 sequence (DNA): TGTGCCAGCAGCTTATTAGCAACAGGGGGGGAAAGCACTGAAGCTTTCTTT. The encoded protein is CASSLLATGGESTEAFF. The chain carries TRBV11-2 and TRBJ1-1, with 8 bases identical to TRBD1. V gave up 2 bases and J gave up 4 bases; unmatched junction bases: 12. The CDR3 covers 17 residues. Germline loops: CDR1 SGHAT, CDR2 FQNNGV.

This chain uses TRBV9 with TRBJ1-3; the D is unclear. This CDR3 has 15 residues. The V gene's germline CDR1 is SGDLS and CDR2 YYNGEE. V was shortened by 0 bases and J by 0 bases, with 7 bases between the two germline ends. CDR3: CASSVGAASGNTIYF. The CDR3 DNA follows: TGTGCCAGCAGCGTAGGGGCAGCCTCTGGAAACACCATATATTTT.

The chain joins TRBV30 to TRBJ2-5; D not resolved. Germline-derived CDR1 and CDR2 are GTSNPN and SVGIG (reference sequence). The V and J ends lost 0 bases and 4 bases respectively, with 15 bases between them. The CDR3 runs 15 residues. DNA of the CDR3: TGTGCCTGGAGTGTACGCCTACCCCTCGGAGAGACCCAGTACTTC. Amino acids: CAWSVRLPLGETQYF.

In nucleotides, the CDR3 is TGTGCCAGCAGTGAACATCCTACCCGGGAGGGCCTGGAGTTCTTC. Protein product: CASSEHPTREGLEFF. The chain employs TRBV6-1 and TRBJ2-1; 8 bases align to TRBD2. The germline CDR1 and CDR2 sequences are MNHNS and SASEGT. The CDR3 totals 15 residues. J gave up 14 bases and V 2 bases, and 14 bases lay outside the gene matches.

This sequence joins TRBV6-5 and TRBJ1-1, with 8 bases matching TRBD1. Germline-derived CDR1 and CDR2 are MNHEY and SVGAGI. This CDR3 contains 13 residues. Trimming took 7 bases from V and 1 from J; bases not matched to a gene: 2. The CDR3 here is CASKDRENTEAFF. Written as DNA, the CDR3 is TGTGCCAGCAAGGACAGGGAGAACACTGAAGCTTTCTTT.

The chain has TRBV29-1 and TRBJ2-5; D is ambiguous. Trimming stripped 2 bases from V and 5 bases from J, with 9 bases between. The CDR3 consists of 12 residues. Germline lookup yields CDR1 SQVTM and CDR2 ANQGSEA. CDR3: CSVESGSETQYF. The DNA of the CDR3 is TGCAGCGTTGAATCAGGCTCGGAGACCCAGTACTTC.

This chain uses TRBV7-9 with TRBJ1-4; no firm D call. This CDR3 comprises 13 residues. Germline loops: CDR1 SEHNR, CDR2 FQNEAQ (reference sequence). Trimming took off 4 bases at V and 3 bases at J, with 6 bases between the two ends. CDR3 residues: CASSSGANEKLFF. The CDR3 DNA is TGTGCCAGCAGCTCCGGGGCTAATGAAAAACTGTTTTTT. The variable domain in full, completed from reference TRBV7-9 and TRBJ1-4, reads DTGVSQNPRHKITKRGQNVTFRCDPISEHNRLYWYRQTLGQGPEFLTYFQNEAQLEKSRLLSDRFSAERPKGSFSTLEIQRTEQGDSAMYLCASSSGANEKLFFGSGTQLSVL.

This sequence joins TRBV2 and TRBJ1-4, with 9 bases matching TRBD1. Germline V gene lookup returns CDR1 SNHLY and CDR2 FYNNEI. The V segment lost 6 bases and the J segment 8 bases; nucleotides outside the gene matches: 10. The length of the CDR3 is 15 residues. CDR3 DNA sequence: TGTGCCAGCAGCCAGACGGGACAGGGTGACGAAAAACTGTTTTTT. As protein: CASSQTGQGDEKLFF.